This TCR beta chain was obtained from a study of blood T cell repertoires in COVID-19. Study-level background: Acute-phase and convalescent COVID-19 samples originated in the United States, Italy and Spain. T cells, B-cell-depleted T cells, or PBMCs supplied cDNA or gDNA.

Patients from Seattle were sampled longitudinally, starting during active infection. Under the authors' procedure: By means of reference gene primer amplification, nucleated cell counts were estimated. TCRdb's copy holds only in-frame clones and misses some; the assay was immunoSEQ multiplex PCR. The D gene and trimming were derived from the DNA, and the V and J assignments and clone size from that table. The table includes around 220,000 clones, roughly 80% detected once. Germline V lookup: CDR1 MDHEN, CDR2 SYDVKM. This CDR3 contains 13 residues. J lost 10 bases, V lost 1 base, and 3 bases had no gene match.

The sample taken for sequencing was peripheral blood. The sequence was obtained from a woman aged 80 or over with COVID-19, enrolled during active disease. V usage is TRBV28 and J usage is TRBJ2-1; the match to TRBD1 covers 8 bases. The CDR3: CASSLFDRGEQFF. For the CDR3, the DNA is TGTGCCAGCAGTTTATTCGACAGGGGCGAGCAGTTCTTC.